This T cell receptor (beta chain) was documented in a study of T cell responses to AZD1222 COVID-19 vaccine. Looking at the study overall: Analyses pooled second doses at about 4 or about 12 weeks.

Trimming took off 3 bases at V and 6 bases at J, with 12 bases between the two ends. The CDR3 covers 14 residues. Germline V gene data show CDR1 as MNHEY and CDR2 as SMNVEV (reference sequence). The protocol was immunoSEQ multiplex PCR, while the TCRdb copy is restricted to in-frame clones and leaves out a portion. The sample comprises tens of thousands of clones, more than 85% of which are singletons, and about 5.2% rests with the top ten. The sequencing used peripheral blood, collected on day 0 of AZD1222 vaccination. The source is an adult in good health. This chain uses TRBV27 with TRBJ2-1; a weak D match, TRBD1 (5 bases). In nucleotides, the CDR3 is TGTGCCAGCAGTTTTCAGGGCATGTTCAATGAGCAGTTCTTC. As protein: CASSFQGMFNEQFF.